This TCR beta chain was observed in a study of response to subunit inactivated influenza vaccine. TCRdb processed the RT-PCR reads anew with MiXCR; each CDR3 protein has one entry. The profile shows 500,000 to 600,000 distinct CDR3 sequences, approximately 12% of them singletons. The CDR3 is made up of 13 amino acids. The ends were cut back, 6 bases at V and 5 bases at J, with 11 bases in the middle. This clonotype was counted between two and nine times. Its specificity is unknown. Study observations and caveats: Authors suggested that a seasonal influenza vaccination recruits few new T cells each time.

The specimen was PBMCs from blood, collected on the day of vaccination. This TCR came from a man between 45 and 60 years old who received an inactivated influenza vaccine. The chain links TRBV12-3 or TRBV12-4 to TRBJ1-5, with D hard to call. The CDR3 spells CASSHTEYQPQHF. CDR3 nucleotide sequence: TGTGCCAGCAGCCACACAGAGTATCAGCCCCAGCATTTT.